This T cell receptor beta chain was documented in a study of shared clonotypes between healthy human individuals (dated by TCRdb to about 2020). As for the study more broadly: A few men and two women, aged 18 to 49 years, made up the cohort. For each donor, CD4 naive and CD4 memory were each run on three plates, CD8 naive on two plates, and CD8 memory on one plate. The study deeply sequenced blood TCR repertoires of several healthy adults to estimate repertoire size and the extent of clonotype sharing between individuals. Different laboratories and diverse techniques were used to prepare libraries and sequence TCR repertoires, to increase sequencing depth and limit assay-specific biases. Between about 0.9 and 9 billion PBMCs per donor were obtained by leukapheresis.

CD8 naive samples were CD45RO-negative cells positively selected for CCR7, giving a CD45RA+CCR7+ population that excluded TemRA cells. The donors were healthy, HIV-negative adults with no recently reported acute infections or vaccinations. Every donor was a Caucasian adult residing in Nashville, Tennessee, USA. Blood was obtained by leukapheresis, after which PBMCs were separated by Ficoll-Histopaque density gradient centrifugation and cryopreserved in liquid nitrogen vapor phase. Analytical flow cytometry was used to check the purity and quantity of every magnetically sorted T cell population. Each sorted fraction had its genomic DNA isolated and then quantified by UV absorbance on a Nanodrop 2000c. A remark on this clone: The target of this receptor is not known. No base qualities exist here, and no much larger clone lies one base off it.

The CDR3 runs 15 amino acids, cysteine and phenylalanine included. The kept DNA is CDR3 alone, 45 bases in frame from the first base. The CDR1 and CDR2 encoded by the germline V gene are SGHAT and FQNNGV. Deletion took 5 bases off V and 3 bases off J, with a span of 13 bases between the germline ends. TCR CDR3 regions were amplified from genomic DNA by multiplex PCR using the deep immunoSEQ assay. Genomic DNA extracted from each cell subset was distributed evenly over all wells of several immunoSEQ 96-well plates, and each plate served as one replicate. For sorted subsets, 200 to 250 ng genomic DNA, equal to 30,000 or so T cell genomes, was loaded into each replicate PCR. Purified libraries were measured with a Qubit 3.0 fluorometer, size-checked on a Bioanalyzer 2100, and measured again with the KAPA Library Quantification kit. Every immunoSEQ 96-well plate was sequenced on a separate single-read 150-cycle Illumina NextSeq 550 flow cell. Processing in the source paper ran as follows. Because only junctional sequences without quality scores were contained in the immunoSEQ output, filtering matching that applied to full-length reads could not be performed. To assign V/J genes and CDR3, sequences were annotated against IMGT germline references using PyIR, a Python wrapper for IgBLAST v1.9. Reads with weak V/J assignments (E-value above 1e-6), missing CDR3, stop codons, out-of-frame junctions, or ambiguous translated residues were removed. V3J clonotypes were defined as sequences sharing the same inferred V gene, J gene, and CDR3 amino acid sequence. The percentage overlap between two repertoires was calculated by dividing the number of shared unique clonotypes by the size of the smaller repertoire. Repertoire richness was assessed with RTK rarefaction, the Chao1 estimator, and Recon v2.1 estimates of unobserved clonotypes. Generation probabilities for all TCRbeta clonotypes obtained by the gDNA method from a few donors were computed using OLGA. The clones in this table, taken by TCRdb from immuneACCESS, are in-frame only. Not every clone is retained; where verified, under half of the shortfall comes from an unresolved V gene, and the cause of the rest is unknown. V, J and clone size are taken as reported in that table, and D and trimming were inferred from the DNA itself. This sample gives 1.5 million to 2.5 million clones in total; approximately 94% of them show up just once. Around 1% of the sample is held by the ten biggest clonotypes.

Findings and caveats that apply to the study as a whole: Compared with non-shared clonotypes, the clonotypes found in all four sorted-subset donors had higher generation probabilities. Estimated clonotype richness was generally larger for naive than for memory subsets. The small number of donors limited the genetic and exposure-history diversity represented. Pairwise subsampling indicated that sequencing depth was expected to affect the degree of clonotype sharing among donors. Incomplete sequencing was indicated by rarefaction of sorted-subset datasets, despite the large sequencing depth. Sampling was restricted to blood, and TCR repertoires in tissues likely differ from the TCR repertoires found in blood. Approximately 5% of naive CD4, around 4% of naive CD8, roughly 2.5% of memory CD4, and 0.4% of memory CD8 clonotypes were shared across several donors.

The sequence is built from TRBV11-2 and TRBJ1-4; the D gene cannot be resolved reliably. The receptor's source is a man aged 18 to 29 in good health. Sequenced sample: naive CD8+ T cells sorted from blood. Taken with the paper, the label for cell subset or site translates to: CD45RA+CCR7+. The CDR3 sequence is CASSGEDTSNEKLFF. The DNA sequence is TGTGCCAGCAGCGGAGAAGACACCTCTAATGAAAAACTGTTTTTT. Joined to the reference TRBV11-2 and TRBJ1-4 proteins, this CDR3 gives the full variable domain: EAGVAQSPRYKIIEKRQSVAFWCNPISGHATLYWYQQILGQGPKLLIQFQNNGVVDDSQLPKDRFSAERLKGVDSTLKIQPAKLEDSAVYLCASSGEDTSNEKLFFGSGTQLSVL.